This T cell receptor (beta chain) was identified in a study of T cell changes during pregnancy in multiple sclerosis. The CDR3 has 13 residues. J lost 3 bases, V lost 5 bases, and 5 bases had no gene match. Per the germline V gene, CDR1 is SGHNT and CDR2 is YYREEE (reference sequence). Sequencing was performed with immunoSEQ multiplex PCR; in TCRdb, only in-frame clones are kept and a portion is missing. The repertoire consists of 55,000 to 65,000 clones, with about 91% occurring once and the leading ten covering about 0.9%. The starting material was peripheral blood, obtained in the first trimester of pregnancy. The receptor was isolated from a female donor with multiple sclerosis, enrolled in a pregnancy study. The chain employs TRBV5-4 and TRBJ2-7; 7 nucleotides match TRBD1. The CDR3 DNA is TGTGCCAGCAGTCTGGGACAGAGCTACGAGCAGTACTTC. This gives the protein CASSLGQSYEQYF. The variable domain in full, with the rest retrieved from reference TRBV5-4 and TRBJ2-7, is ETGVTQSPTHLIKTRGQQVTLRCSSQSGHNTVSWYQQALGQGPQFIFQYYREEENGRGNFPPRFSGLQFPNYSSELNVNALELDDSALYLCASSLGQSYEQYFGPGTRLTVT.